The 27 T cell receptor beta chains given below trace back to one sample, sequenced in a study of a mutant IDH1 vaccine in newly diagnosed glioma. Time point in this sample: week 35, safety follow-up. Each dose delivered 300 ug of mutant IDH1 20-mer peptide subcutaneously with imiquimod. For these receptors, no antigen is known. Measured with immunoSEQ multiplex PCR; TCRdb has only the in-frame clones, and not every one. The sample holds 35,000 to 45,000 clones; 65% to 90% are singletons and the top ten take 4% to 5.5%. This specimen consisted of PBMCs, obtained from a glioma patient whose treatment included an IDH1 peptide vaccine. The source is a woman between 45 and 60 years old with glioma.

CDR3 sequence (DNA): TGCGCCAGCAGCTTGACGGGGAGCTCCTATAATTCACCCCTCCACTTT. It yields the protein CASSLTGSSYNSPLHF. This chain links TRBV5-1 with TRBJ1-6, with unresolved D. The CDR3 spans 16 residues. Germline-derived CDR1 and CDR2 are SGHRS and YFSETQ. Trimming removed 1 base from V and 0 bases from J, with 8 bases in between.

The chain is built from TRBV7-2 and TRBJ1-2, with 7 bases lining up with TRBD1. The CDR3 has 13 residues. Germline V gives CDR1 SGHTA, CDR2 FQGNSA. The J segment lost 5 bases and the V segment lost 5 bases, leaving 5 bases of the junction unmatched. The chain's CDR3 is CASSQDRNYGYTF. DNA of the CDR3: TGTGCCAGCAGCCAGGACAGGAATTATGGCTACACCTTC.

J is TRBJ1-4 and V is TRBV6-6; 10 bases line up with TRBD1. The junction had 3 bases not matched to a gene; V was cut back by 0 bases and J by 8 bases. The CDR3 runs to 15 residues. The germline V gene has CDR1 MNHNY and CDR2 SVGAGI (reference sequence). The CDR3 DNA sequence: TGTGCCAGCAGTTACTCGGGACAGGGGAGCGAAAAACTGTTTTTT. As protein: CASSYSGQGSEKLFF.

The chain couples TRBV4-2 to TRBJ2-1; D uncertain. Germline CDR1 and CDR2: LGHNA and YNFKEQ. CDR3 length: 13 amino acids. Deletions cut 5 bases from V and 7 bases from J, with 12 bases between. The DNA for the CDR3 is TGTGCCAGCAGCAAATGGGAAGGGAATGAGCAGTTCTTC. Translating it yields CASSKWEGNEQFF.

The rearrangement joins TRBV5-1 to TRBJ2-2; either TRBD1 or TRBD2 may fit D (7 bases each). The V and J ends lost 7 bases and 7 bases respectively, with 23 bases between them. The CDR3 runs 16 residues. Germline CDR1 is SGHRS and CDR2 is YFSETQ. The CDR3 sequence: CASGHYRGGSGGELFF. The CDR3 nucleotides are TGCGCCAGCGGCCACTACAGGGGAGGGTCTGGCGGGGAGCTGTTTTTT.

The gene calls are TRBV6-1 and TRBJ2-7, with D possibly called TRBD1 or TRBD2 (5 bases each). Germline CDR1 and CDR2: MNHNS and SASEGT. The V end lost 10 bases, the J end lost 2 bases, and 15 bases lay between the germline ends. This CDR3 is 13 amino acids long. CDR3 sequence: CAIARDATYEQYF. DNA for the CDR3: TGTGCCATCGCCCGGGACGCGACCTACGAGCAGTACTTC.

The chain employs TRBV9 and TRBJ1-6; TRBD1 is a possible D gene (6 bases). This CDR3 is built from 15 residues. The germline V gene encodes CDR1 SGDLS and CDR2 YYNGEE. The V end was cut by 3 bases, the J end by 7 bases, with 14 bases between. The CDR3 region has the DNA TGTGCCAGCAGCGACTCAGGGGCCGGGAATTCACCCCTCCACTTT. This sequence encodes CASSDSGAGNSPLHF.

The rearrangement joins TRBV27 to TRBJ1-2; 8 bases map to TRBD1. The CDR3 length is 14 residues. The junction had 5 bases not matched to a gene; V was cut back by 0 bases and J by 8 bases. In germline, CDR1 is MNHEY, CDR2 SMNVEV (reference sequence). CDR3 sequence: CASSLSAGGIGYTF. The CDR3, as DNA: TGTGCCAGCAGTTTATCTGCAGGGGGCATAGGCTACACCTTC.

V usage is TRBV6-5 and J usage is TRBJ1-4, with D perhaps matching TRBD1 (6 bases). From germline, CDR1 is MNHEY and CDR2 SVGAGI. The length of the CDR3 is 14 residues. The V end lost 7 bases, the J end lost 5 bases, and 14 bases lay between the germline ends. CDR3 DNA sequence: TGTGCCAGCAAAAGGCAGGGGCGGAATGAAAAACTGTTTTTT. It specifies CASKRQGRNEKLFF.

About this clone: This is likely a read error, given that the CDR3 carries no conserved phenylalanine or tryptophan at its end. The limits of the CDR3 on the DNA are not certain, so only TCRdb's listed CDR3 is given. The V call is TRBV21-1, the J call TRBJ1-1. TRBV21-1 is classified as a pseudogene. The CDR3 comprises 8 residues, both ends counted. This chain's CDR3 is CASSHEDL.

The CDR3 is CASSPGLAELTGELFF. DNA for the CDR3: TGTGCCAGCTCACCCGGACTAGCGGAACTCACCGGGGAGCTGTTTTTT. The genes are TRBV18 and TRBJ2-2, with 10 bases identical to TRBD2. Germline assignment: CDR1 KGHSH and CDR2 LQKENI. With 3 bases clipped from V and 4 bases from J, the junction kept 5 bases outside the gene matches. CDR3 length: 16 amino acids.

About this clone itself: At one end, the junction sequence differs from germline, possibly due to a read error. DNA for the CDR3: TGTGCCAGCAGTTTAGCAGGGAAAGATACGCAGTATTTT. Translation gives CASSLAGKDTQYF. The rearrangement uses TRBV7-6 and TRBJ2-3; D is perhaps TRBD1 (5 bases). Germline V gene lookup returns CDR1 SGHVS and CDR2 FNYEAQ. The CDR3 contains 13 residues.

This chain joins TRBV4-1 and TRBJ2-5; 10 bases are a match to TRBD1. Germline loops: CDR1 MGHRA, CDR2 YSYEKL. There are 15 residues in the CDR3. J was trimmed by 5 bases and V by 5 bases; bases with no gene match: 8. DNA of the CDR3: TGCGCCAGCAGCGTCCGACAGGGGGCGGCGGAGACCCAGTACTTC. It translates to CASSVRQGAAETQYF.

The chain couples TRBV29-1 to TRBJ1-1; TRBD1 agrees at 8 bases. The CDR3 length is 13 residues. J gave up 6 bases and V 8 bases, and 11 bases lay outside the gene matches. Germline V gene lookup returns CDR1 SQVTM and CDR2 ANQGSEA. The CDR3 loop reads CSTNGGQEPEAFF. In DNA form, the CDR3 reads TGCAGCACCAACGGGGGACAGGAACCTGAAGCTTTCTTT.

The CDR3 DNA sequence: TGTGCCAGCAGTTTATTGGTCACAGGGGAAAAACTGTTTTTT. It yields the protein CASSLLVTGEKLFF. The chain couples TRBV27 to TRBJ1-4; a weak D match, TRBD1 (6 bases). CDR3 length: 14 amino acids. Germline CDR1 MNHEY, CDR2 SMNVEV (reference sequence). Trimming cost V 1 base and J 8 bases, with 11 bases left between them.

This clone was detected once. The chain couples TRBV5-1 to TRBJ2-5; D assignment may be TRBD1 or TRBD2 (5 bases each). Trimming pared 7 bases from V and 2 bases from J, leaving 12 bases between. The CDR3 is 13 residues long. The germline gives CDR1 SGHRS, CDR2 YFSETQ. CDR3 nucleotides: TGCGCCAGCGGAACGGGACGACAAGAGACCCAGTACTTC. This translates into CASGTGRQETQYF.

This clone has only a few counts. The rearrangement joins TRBV6-6 to TRBJ1-2; the match to TRBD1 covers 7 bases. CDR1 is MNHNY and CDR2 is SVGAGI in the germline V gene (reference sequence). The CDR3 is 15 residues long. With 6 bases clipped from V and 3 bases from J, the junction kept 10 bases outside the gene matches. The CDR3 sequence: CASRPISTGDYGYTF. CDR3 DNA sequence: TGTGCCAGCAGGCCTATCAGTACAGGGGACTATGGCTACACCTTC.

The V gene is TRBV19, the J gene TRBJ1-5, with D uncertain. CDR3 length: 15 residues. V was pared by 6 bases and J by 2 bases, with 14 bases between. Germline assignment: CDR1 LNHDA and CDR2 SQIVND (reference sequence). The CDR3 loop reads CASRMRAPRNQPQHF. CDR3 DNA: TGTGCCAGTAGGATGCGGGCCCCCCGCAATCAGCCCCAGCATTTT. Full variable domain (rest looked up from reference TRBV19 and TRBJ1-5): DGGITQSPKYLFRKEGQNVTLSCEQNLNHDAMYWYRQDPGQGLRLIYYSQIVNDFQKGDIAEGYSVSREKKESFPLTVTSAQKNPTAFYLCASRMRAPRNQPQHFGDGTRLSIL.

This clone was detected a few times. The V gene is TRBV27, the J gene TRBJ2-7; 11 bases fit TRBD2. Germline V lookup: CDR1 MNHEY, CDR2 SMNVEV (reference sequence). This CDR3 has 13 amino acids. The J segment lost 9 bases and the V segment lost 0 bases, leaving 1 base of the junction unmatched. CDR3 in DNA: TGTGCCAGCAGTTTATCGGGACTAGCGGTGCAGTACTTC. Translation: CASSLSGLAVQYF.

The rearrangement joins TRBV30 to TRBJ2-7; D not resolved. The CDR3 consists of 12 residues. The V end lost 2 bases, the J end lost 6 bases, and 11 bases lay between the germline ends. Germline V CDR1 and CDR2: GTSNPN, SVGIG (reference sequence). DNA of the CDR3: TGTGCCTGGAGTTACATGAGCTCCGAGCAGTACTTC. Translated, it gives CAWSYMSSEQYF.

The gene calls are TRBV28 and TRBJ1-2; 9 nucleotides match TRBD1. V was clipped by 5 bases and J by 3 bases; unmatched bases: 7. Germline V gene lookup returns CDR1 MDHEN and CDR2 SYDVKM. CDR3 size: 15 residues. CDR3 in DNA: TGTGCCAGCAGTACCCCCAGGACAGGGGACTATGGCTACACCTTC. It encodes CASSTPRTGDYGYTF.

This sequence joins TRBV27 and TRBJ2-5; possibly TRBD2 for D (6 bases). V lost 5 bases, J lost 1 base, and 11 bases lay in between. This CDR3 region has 14 residues. Germline CDR1 is MNHEY and CDR2 is SMNVEV (reference sequence). CDR3 sequence: CASSTLGLQETQYF. The CDR3, as DNA: TGTGCCAGCAGTACCCTGGGACTCCAAGAGACCCAGTACTTC.

This clone occurred once. The chain is built from TRBV7-2 and TRBJ2-3; 12 positions agree with TRBD2. CDR3 length equals 12 residues. From germline, CDR1 is SGHTA and CDR2 FQGNSA. The V and J ends lost 4 bases and 12 bases, in that order; junction bases with no gene match: 2. For the CDR3, the DNA is TGTGCCAGCAGCTCGACTAGCGGGGGACAGTATTTT. Translation: CASSSTSGGQYF.

The J gene is TRBJ1-2, the V gene TRBV18; D is uncertain. Germline CDR1 and CDR2: KGHSH and LQKENI. The CDR3 length is 14 residues. The V end lost 0 bases, the J end lost 4 bases, and 9 bases lay between the germline ends. CDR3 amino acids: CASSPPDGSYGYTF. Here the CDR3 DNA reads TGTGCCAGCTCACCACCCGACGGCTCCTATGGCTACACCTTC.

As DNA, the CDR3 is TGTGCCAGCAGCCCTGCGGGGGGAGGTGAAAAACTGTTTTTT. Translation gives CASSPAGGGEKLFF. This chain uses TRBV9 with TRBJ1-4; D is perhaps TRBD1 (5 bases). This CDR3 comprises 14 residues. Trimming removed 4 bases from V and 7 bases from J, with 14 bases in between. Per the germline V gene, CDR1 is SGDLS and CDR2 is YYNGEE.

The chain has TRBV19 and TRBJ1-2, with TRBD1 matching over 8 bases. The CDR3 is 15 amino acids. Germline loops: CDR1 LNHDA, CDR2 SQIVND (reference sequence). V was clipped by 4 bases and J by 2 bases; unmatched bases: 6. The CDR3 spells CASSNRDRRNYGYTF. Here the CDR3 DNA reads TGTGCCAGTAGTAACCGGGACAGGCGGAACTATGGCTACACCTTC.

The chain employs TRBV27 and TRBJ1-6; no firm D call. Germline-derived CDR1 and CDR2 are MNHEY and SMNVEV (reference sequence). V shed 2 bases and J shed 0 bases, with 8 bases lying between them. The CDR3 spans 16 residues. As DNA, the CDR3 is TGTGCCAGCAGTTTAGCAAGCCTCTCCTATAATTCACCCCTCCACTTT. Protein sequence: CASSLASLSYNSPLHF.